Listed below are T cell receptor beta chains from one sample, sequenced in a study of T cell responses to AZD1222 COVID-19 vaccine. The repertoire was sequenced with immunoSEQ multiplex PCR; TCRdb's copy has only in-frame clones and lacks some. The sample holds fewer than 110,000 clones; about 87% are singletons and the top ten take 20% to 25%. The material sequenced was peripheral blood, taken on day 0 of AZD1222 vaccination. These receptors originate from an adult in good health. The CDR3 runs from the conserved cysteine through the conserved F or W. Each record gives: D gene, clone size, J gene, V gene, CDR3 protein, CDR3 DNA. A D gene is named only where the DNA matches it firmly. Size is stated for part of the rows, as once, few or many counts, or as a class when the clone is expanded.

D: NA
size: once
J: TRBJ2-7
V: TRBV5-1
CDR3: CASSLVLTGKGNEQYF
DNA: TGCGCCAGCAGCTTGGTCCTTACCGGGAAGGGAAACGAGCAGTACTTC

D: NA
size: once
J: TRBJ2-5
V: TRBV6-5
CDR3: CASSYKRVETQYF
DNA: TGTGCCAGCAGTTACAAGCGAGTGGAGACCCAGTACTTC

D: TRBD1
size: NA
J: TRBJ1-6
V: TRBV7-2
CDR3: CASIQGAYNSPLHF
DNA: TGTGCCAGCATCCAGGGGGCCTATAATTCACCCCTCCACTTT

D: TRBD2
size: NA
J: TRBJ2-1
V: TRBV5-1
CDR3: CASSPPLLAGGYNEQFF
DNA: TGCGCCAGCAGCCCTCCTCTACTAGCGGGGGGCTACAATGAGCAGTTCTTC

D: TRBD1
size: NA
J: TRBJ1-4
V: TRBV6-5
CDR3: CASISRTGQNEKLFF
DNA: TGTGCCAGCATTAGCCGGACAGGGCAGAATGAAAAACTGTTTTTT

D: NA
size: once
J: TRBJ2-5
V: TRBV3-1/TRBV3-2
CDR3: CASSHTTETQYF
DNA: TGTGCCAGCAGCCACACGACGGAGACCCAGTACTTC

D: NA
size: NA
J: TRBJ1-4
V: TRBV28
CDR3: CASSTQTTNEKLFF
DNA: TGTGCCAGCAGCACCCAAACAACTAATGAAAAACTGTTTTTT

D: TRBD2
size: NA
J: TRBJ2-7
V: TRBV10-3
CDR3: CAICPSGSVGYEQYF
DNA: TGTGCCATTTGCCCTAGCGGGAGTGTTGGGTACGAGCAGTACTTC

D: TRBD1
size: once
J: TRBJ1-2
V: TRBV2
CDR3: CASRQGAGYGYTF
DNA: TGTGCCAGCAGACAGGGGGCTGGGTATGGCTACACCTTC

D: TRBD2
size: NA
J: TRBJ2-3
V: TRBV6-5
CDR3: CASRLAGGPNTQYF
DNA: TGTGCCAGTCGACTAGCGGGAGGGCCAAATACGCAGTATTTT

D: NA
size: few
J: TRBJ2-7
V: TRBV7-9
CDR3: CASSPTPSYEQYF
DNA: TGTGCCAGCAGCCCGACACCCTCCTACGAGCAGTACTTC

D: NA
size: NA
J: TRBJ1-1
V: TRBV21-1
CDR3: CASSKGKGLSEAFF
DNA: TGTGCCAGCAGCAAAGGAAAGGGGTTGTCTGAAGCTTTCTTT

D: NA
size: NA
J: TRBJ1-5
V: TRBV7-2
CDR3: CASSSLLGEPQHF
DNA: TGTGCCAGCAGCTCCCTACTGGGGGAGCCCCAGCATTTT

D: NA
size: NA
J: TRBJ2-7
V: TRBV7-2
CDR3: CASSSDPGLPYEQYF
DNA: TGTGCCAGCAGTTCGGATCCGGGACTGCCCTACGAGCAGTACTTC

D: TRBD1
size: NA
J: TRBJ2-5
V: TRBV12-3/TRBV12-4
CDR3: CASRQGQEETQYF
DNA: TGTGCCAGCAGACAGGGGCAAGAGGAGACCCAGTACTTC

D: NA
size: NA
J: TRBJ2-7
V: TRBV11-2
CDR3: CASSLSWGLYEQYF
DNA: TGTGCCAGCAGCCTTAGTTGGGGGCTCTACGAGCAGTACTTC

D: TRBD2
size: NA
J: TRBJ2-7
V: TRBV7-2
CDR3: CASSSRTSGGYEQYF
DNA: TGTGCCAGCAGCTCGAGGACTAGCGGGGGCTACGAGCAGTACTTC

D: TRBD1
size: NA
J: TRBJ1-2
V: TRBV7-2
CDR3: CASSPGQGNYGYTF
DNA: TGTGCCAGCAGCCCTGGACAGGGAAACTATGGCTACACCTTC

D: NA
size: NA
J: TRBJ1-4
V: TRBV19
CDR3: CASSIPLPNEKLFF
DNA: TGTGCCAGTAGTATTCCGTTGCCTAATGAAAAACTGTTTTTT

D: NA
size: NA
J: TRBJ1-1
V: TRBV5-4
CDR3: CASSPSTGGEAFF
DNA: TGTGCCAGCAGCCCGTCCACCGGGGGCGAAGCTTTCTTT

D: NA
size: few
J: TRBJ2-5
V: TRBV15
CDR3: CATSRDARAQETQYF
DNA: TGTGCCACCAGCAGAGATGCCCGGGCCCAAGAGACCCAGTACTTC

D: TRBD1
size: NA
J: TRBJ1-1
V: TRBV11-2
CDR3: CASSAGQMNTEAFF
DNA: TGTGCCAGCAGCGCGGGACAGATGAACACTGAAGCTTTCTTT

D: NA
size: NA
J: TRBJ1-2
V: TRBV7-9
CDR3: CASSLRMSRDRGYGYTF
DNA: TGTGCCAGCAGCTTGCGTATGAGTAGGGACCGTGGCTATGGCTACACCTTC

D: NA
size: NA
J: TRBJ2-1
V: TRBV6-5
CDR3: CAAGDFSYNEQFF
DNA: TGTGCCGCCGGGGATTTTTCGTACAATGAGCAGTTCTTC

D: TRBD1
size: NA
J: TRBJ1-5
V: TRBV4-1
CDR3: CASSQAGTGLNQPQHF
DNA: TGCGCCAGCAGCCAAGCCGGGACAGGCTTAAATCAGCCCCAGCATTTT

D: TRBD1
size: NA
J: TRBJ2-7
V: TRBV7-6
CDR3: CASSPNPGQSSYEQYF
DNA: TGTGCCAGCAGCCCCAATCCGGGACAGAGCTCCTACGAGCAGTACTTC

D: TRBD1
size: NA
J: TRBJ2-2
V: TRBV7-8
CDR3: CASSLDRRIGELFF
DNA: TGTGCCAGCAGCTTGGACAGGAGAATCGGGGAGCTGTTTTTT

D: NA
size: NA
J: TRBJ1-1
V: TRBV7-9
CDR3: CASSLYMNTEAFF
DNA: TGTGCCAGCAGCTTATACATGAACACTGAAGCTTTCTTT

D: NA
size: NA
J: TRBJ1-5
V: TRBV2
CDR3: CASSDVYAQPQHF
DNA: TGTGCCAGCAGTGATGTGTACGCTCAGCCCCAGCATTTT